Shown below are 13 T cell receptor beta chains from a single sample sequenced in a study of T cell repertoires in aging, cancer and after chemotherapy. TCR beta rearrangements were amplified from peripheral blood genomic DNA. A mixed TRB-A/B primer pool amplified rearranged TRB by multiplex touch-down PCR. One entry per CDR3 protein results from TCRdb running MiXCR on the multiplex PCR reads. The sample contains about 4,600 distinct CDR3 sequences, around 20% of which appear only once. The sample was blood. Receptors originate from a human donor with a blood cancer.

This rearrangement joins TRBV4-3 to TRBJ2-2; 9 bases line up with TRBD1. The germline V gene has CDR1 LGHNA and CDR2 YSLEER. V shed 5 bases, J shed 0 bases, and the junction held 4 bases outside the gene matches. This CDR3 comprises 16 residues. The CDR3 coding sequence is TGCGCCAGCAGCAAAGGACAGGGGACGAACACCGGGGAGCTGTTTTTT. This translates into CASSKGQGTNTGELFF.

J is TRBJ2-7 and V is TRBV2; the D is unclear. V lost 3 bases, J lost 2 bases, and 14 bases lay in between. Germline V CDR1 and CDR2: SNHLY, FYNNEI. The CDR3 has 15 amino acids. The chain's CDR3 is CASSDFQGIPYEQYF. For the CDR3, the DNA is TGTGCCAGCAGTGATTTTCAAGGGATACCCTACGAGCAGTACTTC.

This clonotype showed up just a few times. This chain links TRBV11-2 with TRBJ2-7; TRBD2 agrees at 9 bases. Trimming cost V 1 base and J 4 bases; bases outside gene matches: 11. This CDR3 comprises 17 residues. Germline CDR1 SGHAT, CDR2 FQNNGV. The CDR3 region is CASSLAPPLAGGYEQYF. The CDR3 nucleotides read TGTGCCAGCAGCTTAGCCCCCCCACTAGCGGGTGGTTACGAGCAGTACTTC.

By share of the sample, this clonotype is medium-sized (0.01 to 0.1%). The rearrangement uses TRBV6-2 or TRBV6-3 and TRBJ2-5, with TRBD2 matching over 10 bases. This CDR3 is built from 19 residues. Per germline, CDR1 MNHEY and CDR2 SVGEGT. With 2 bases clipped from V and 6 bases from J, the junction kept 18 bases outside the gene matches. CDR3 region: CASSYDLLAGGGGVKTQYF. The CDR3 DNA is TGTGCCAGCAGTTACGATTTGTTAGCGGGGGGCGGGGGTGTGAAGACCCAGTACTTC.

Within the sample, this clonotype is medium-sized. The chain uses TRBV5-6 and TRBJ2-5; 7 bases fit TRBD2. Per germline, CDR1 SGHDT and CDR2 YYEEEE. The CDR3 consists of 13 residues. Trimming took 1 base from V and 3 from J; bases not matched to a gene: 0. The CDR3 sequence is CASSLRGEETQYF. The CDR3 DNA is TGTGCCAGCAGCTTGCGGGGGGAAGAGACCCAGTACTTC. Based on the CDR3 plus reference TRBV5-6 and TRBJ2-5, the full variable domain is DAGVTQSPTHLIKTRGQQVTLRCSPKSGHDTVSWYQQALGQGPQFIFQYYEEEERQRGNFPDRFSGHQFPNYSSELNVNALLLGDSALYLCASSLRGEETQYFGPGTRLLVL.

The chain combines TRBV20-1 with TRBJ1-6, with no clear D. The CDR3 runs 12 residues. The germline gives CDR1 DFQATT, CDR2 SNEGSKA (reference sequence). Trimming left V 2 bases short and J 10 bases short, with 9 bases between. The CDR3 spells CSARNQMSPLHF. CDR3 bases: TGCAGTGCTAGAAATCAGATGTCACCCCTCCACTTT.

This clonotype was detected a few times. The chain joins TRBV12-3 or TRBV12-4 to TRBJ1-6, with D perhaps matching TRBD1 (5 bases). The CDR3 has 16 residues. V was trimmed by 1 base and J by 0 bases, leaving 7 bases between them. The CDR3 DNA sequence: TGTGCCAGCAGTTTAGGGACAAGCTCCTATAATTCACCCCTCCACTTT. Protein sequence: CASSLGTSSYNSPLHF.

This clonotype occurred once. One junction end does not reproduce the germline sequence, and a read error may be involved. The chain joins TRBV5-6 to TRBJ2-3, with TRBD1 as a possible D gene (6 bases). CDR3 size: 14 residues. Germline V gene lookup returns CDR1 SGHDT and CDR2 YYEEEE. As DNA, the CDR3 is TGCGCCAGCAGCTTACAGGGTGTTGTGGATACGCAGTATTTT. This encodes CASSLQGVVDTQYF. Filled out from reference TRBV5-6 and TRBJ2-3, the complete variable domain reads DAGVTQSPTHLIKTRGQQVTLRCSPKSGHDTVSWYQQALGQGPQFIFQYYEEEERQRGNFPDRFSGHQFPNYSSELNVNALLLGDSALYLCASSLQGVVDTQYFGPGTRLTVL.

The V call is TRBV10-3, the J call TRBJ2-7; a weak D match, TRBD1 (6 bases). Germline values: CDR1 ENHRY, CDR2 SYGVKD. The CDR3 is made up of 16 amino acids. V was shortened by 5 bases and J by 5 bases, with 22 bases between the two germline ends. CDR3 sequence: CAISPQGLPVLHEQYF. As DNA, the CDR3 is TGTGCCATCAGTCCCCAGGGGCTCCCCGTACTCCACGAGCAGTACTTC.

This clonotype was seen more than once but under ten times. V and J are TRBV20-1 and TRBJ2-6; the D gene could be TRBD1 or TRBD2 (6 bases each). Germline V lookup: CDR1 DFQATT, CDR2 SNEGSKA (reference sequence). Trimming shortened V by 1 base and J by 1 base, and 17 bases separated the two germline ends. The CDR3 runs to 18 residues. The CDR3 DNA reads as TGCAGTGCTAGAGTAGCTGGAGGGGGGCCGTCTGGGGCCAACGTCCTGACTTTC. Encoded protein: CSARVAGGGPSGANVLTF.

This clonotype was seen only once. The CDR3 loop is CASSFRLAGQLGTQYF. The CDR3 nucleotides read TGTGCCAGTAGTTTCCGACTAGCGGGCCAACTGGGTACGCAGTATTTT. The V gene is TRBV19, the J gene TRBJ2-3; 10 bases are a match to TRBD2. Germline assignment: CDR1 LNHDA and CDR2 SQIVND (reference sequence). There are 16 residues in the CDR3. V trimming: 5 bases; J trimming: 8 bases; junction bases outside the gene matches: 13.

This clonotype has a handful of counts. The V and J genes are TRBV20-1 and TRBJ2-3; 9 nucleotides match TRBD2. J was trimmed by 2 bases and V by 5 bases; bases with no gene match: 5. Germline CDR1 reads DFQATT; CDR2 reads SNEGSKA (reference sequence). The CDR3 is 14 residues long. This CDR3 reads CSAWRGGPTDTQYF. CDR3 coding DNA: TGCAGTGCTTGGCGGGGGGGCCCCACAGATACGCAGTATTTT.

This clonotype was counted only a few times. The chain links TRBV10-3 to TRBJ1-1; weak D call: TRBD1 (5 bases). Trimming shortened V by 6 bases and J by 3 bases, and 17 bases separated the two germline ends. The CDR3 has 15 residues. The germline V gene encodes CDR1 ENHRY and CDR2 SYGVKD. CDR3 loop: CAISPGPGWDTEAFF. The CDR3 bases are TGTGCCATCAGCCCGGGACCCGGATGGGACACTGAAGCTTTCTTT.